This T cell receptor (beta chain) appears in the sequencing data of a study of long-term antiretroviral therapy in people with HIV. Findings and caveats of the study: Spans of CDR3 length were tighter for HIV repertoires than for controls. Information on adherence, resistance and therapy changes was unavailable.

Notes on this clone: The antigen is undetermined.

Version v3.0 of the immunoSEQ assay was performed at survey level. About 35,000-55,000 T-cell genomes per sample were the sequencing target. Libraries were prepared by immunoSEQ multiplex PCR; TCRdb keeps only in-frame clonotypes and omits some of them. Of about 42,000 clones in the sample, about nine tenths were seen once. V lost 4 bases and J 4 bases, leaving 9 bases between the germline ends. Germline V lookup: CDR1 SGHNT, CDR2 YYREEE (reference sequence). The CDR3 loop spans 13 amino acids. The chain combines TRBV5-4 with TRBJ1-5, with a tentative D call TRBD1 (5 bases). The specimen was unsorted PBMCs, collected 0.1 years before starting antiretroviral therapy. This TCR derives from a woman between 45 and 60 years old with HIV. CDR3 in amino acids: CASSPGANQPQHF. DNA for the CDR3: TGTGCCAGCAGCCCTGGGGCTAATCAGCCCCAGCATTTT. Looking up the rest from reference TRBV5-4 and TRBJ1-5 gives the full variable domain: ETGVTQSPTHLIKTRGQQVTLRCSSQSGHNTVSWYQQALGQGPQFIFQYYREEENGRGNFPPRFSGLQFPNYSSELNVNALELDDSALYLCASSPGANQPQHFGDGTRLSIL.